A selection of T cell receptor beta chains follows, all from one sample in a study of blood T cell repertoires in COVID-19. Using immunoSEQ multiplex PCR, the repertoire was profiled, and TCRdb retains in-frame clones only, with some absent. In the table there are more than 150,000 clones, about four fifths of which are singletons. Material for sequencing was peripheral blood. Receptor source: an elderly woman with COVID-19, enrolled during active disease. Each CDR3 is given without its conserved first and last residue. A row's size may be missing; if present it is once, few, many or a size class.

v_call	j_call	clone_size	cdr3_aa
TRBV7-3	TRBJ1-6	-	ASSPFQGAPLH
TRBV11-3	TRBJ1-1	once	ASSSRGNTEAF
TRBV30	TRBJ2-5	-	AWSVTGLSQETQY
TRBV6-2/TRBV6-3	TRBJ2-2	few	ASSYDRGGTGELF
TRBV9	TRBJ1-2	-	ASSVGQGAEYGYT
TRBV19	TRBJ2-1	-	ASRRGLGGDEQF
TRBV10-3	TRBJ2-2	-	AISEGDRDTGELF
TRBV3-1/TRBV3-2	TRBJ2-7	-	ASSQMGQTYEQY
TRBV30	TRBJ2-2	-	AWDRGRVGTGELF
TRBV5-4	TRBJ1-1	-	ASRGQGAKTEAF
TRBV18	TRBJ2-3	-	ASSGARTDTQY
TRBV6-5	TRBJ1-6	-	ATTTGNGSPLH
TRBV4-1	TRBJ2-1	-	ASSITRGYNEQF
TRBV19	TRBJ2-1	-	ASSTFDSGSEQF
TRBV19	TRBJ2-2	-	ASSIAPSGTGELF
TRBV27	TRBJ2-4	-	ASSLSSPGGGTLAKNIQY
TRBV10-3	TRBJ2-1	few	AISNTGTSVSNEQF
TRBV25-1	TRBJ1-4	-	ASSDKPVATNEKLF
TRBV2	TRBJ1-1	-	ASSVGPTNTEAF
TRBV5-3	TRBJ1-3	-	ARSLKTGGNTIY
TRBV7-2	TRBJ1-2	-	ASSLATDRVRGYT
TRBV10-3	TRBJ2-3	-	AISGTSGGHSTDTQY
TRBV5-1	TRBJ2-1	-	ASSKYPGTSIHNEQF
TRBV3-1/TRBV3-2	TRBJ1-6	-	ASSLLTANSPLH
TRBV29-1	TRBJ2-1	many	SVRLVSYNEQF
TRBV19	TRBJ1-1	few	ASQSGTLRWNTEAF
TRBV18	TRBJ1-6	-	ASSPERNSPLH
TRBV5-4	TRBJ2-1	-	ASSLATSGGPGKEQF
TRBV4-3	TRBJ2-7	once	ASSQDTAEPYEQY
TRBV6-1	TRBJ1-6	-	ASSDILYNSPLH
TRBV5-1	TRBJ1-3	-	ASSLAGVTGNTIY
TRBV24-1	TRBJ2-7	-	ATSDSLSGGAVYEQY
TRBV2	TRBJ1-1	-	ASHRGRRTEAF
TRBV29-1	TRBJ2-1	-	SVDMGQGVVNEQF
TRBV28	TRBJ1-5	-	ASSFSRGLSNQPQH
TRBV24-1	TRBJ2-2	-	ATSDPGQATGELF
TRBV28	TRBJ2-4	once	ASTPLGQGPYYIQY
TRBV6-2/TRBV6-3	TRBJ1-5	-	ASSPTGSRNQPQH
TRBV27	TRBJ1-3	-	ASSSHRGFGNTIY
TRBV19	TRBJ2-4	-	ASSIGGVKNIQY
TRBV7-8	TRBJ1-3	-	ASSLARGGGNTIY
TRBV27	TRBJ2-1	-	ASSFLGVQGVGEQF
TRBV7-2	TRBJ1-3	-	ASSQTGSSSGNTIY
TRBV7-9	TRBJ2-1	-	ASSLALGAGGWNEQF
TRBV28	TRBJ1-1	-	ASPRRTGPGTEAF
TRBV6-6	TRBJ2-1	-	ASKRGGGQYNEQF
TRBV5-4	TRBJ1-5	few	ASSQGQNQPQH
TRBV5-1	TRBJ1-2	-	ASSLVTQGRSYGYT
TRBV7-9	TRBJ2-7	-	ASSIPDRAHEQY
TRBV11-2	TRBJ1-3	few	ASSNRVNSGNTIY
TRBV19	TRBJ1-1	-	ASSISRESAEAF
TRBV6-2/TRBV6-3	TRBJ2-2	-	ASSFRTSGKLNTGELF
TRBV4-3	TRBJ2-1	-	ASSQVGDRGYNEQF